These 5 T cell receptor beta chains share one sample of origin, sequenced in a study of shared clonotypes between healthy human individuals (dated by TCRdb to 2018 to 2020). Library prep was done by the immunoSEQ multiplex PCR assay. Not all clones reach the TCRdb copy of this immuneACCESS table, which keeps in-frame sequences only. Checked studies attribute under half of the gap to unresolved V genes and leave the rest unexplained. A total of about 79,000 clones appear in this sample, 60% to 80% of them only once. The biggest ten clones account for over 50% of the sample. Sequences were obtained from memory CD8+ T cells sorted from blood. Reading the label with the study, this specimen's cell subset or site is: CD45RO+ cells pooled with CCR7-negative TemRA cells. All receptors derive from a man aged 25 to 40 in good health.

The rearrangement joins TRBV9 to TRBJ2-3; 12 bases agree with TRBD2. The CDR3 is 18 amino acids. V lost 3 bases to trimming and J lost 7 bases; unmatched junction nucleotides: 15. Germline CDR1 reads SGDLS; CDR2 reads YYNGEE. Here the CDR3 DNA reads TGTGCCAGCAGCGGACCGAACCGAACTAGCGGGAGGAAACATACGCAGTATTTT. As protein: CASSGPNRTSGRKHTQYF.

The V and J genes are TRBV18 and TRBJ2-1, with D unresolved. This CDR3 is 13 amino acids long. Trimming took off 0 bases at V and 4 bases at J, with 4 bases between the two ends. Germline V lookup: CDR1 KGHSH, CDR2 LQKENI. The CDR3 is CASSPPVYNEQFF. The DNA of the CDR3 is TGTGCCAGCTCACCACCGGTTTACAATGAGCAGTTCTTC.

This chain connects TRBV29-1 to TRBJ2-7, with D maybe TRBD2 (5 bases). The CDR3 runs to 13 residues. Germline CDR1 SQVTM, CDR2 ANQGSEA. V gave up 3 bases and J gave up 0 bases, with 9 bases separating them. The CDR3 nucleotides read TGCAGCGTTGAGAGCGGCTACTCCTACGAGCAGTACTTC. It specifies CSVESGYSYEQYF.

The chain is built from TRBV7-9 and TRBJ2-3; D possibly corresponds to TRBD2 (5 bases). The CDR3 runs 16 residues. With 0 bases removed from V and 1 base from J, the gap between germline ends came to 11 bases. Germline lookup yields CDR1 SEHNR and CDR2 FQNEAQ (reference sequence). CDR3 sequence reads: CASSLADLAGTDTQYF. In DNA form, the CDR3 reads TGTGCCAGCAGCTTAGCGGACTTAGCAGGCACAGATACGCAGTATTTT.

This sequence joins TRBV27 and TRBJ2-1, with 11 bases that match TRBD2. With 5 bases clipped from V and 2 bases from J, the junction kept 5 bases outside the gene matches. Germline loops: CDR1 MNHEY, CDR2 SMNVEV (reference sequence). CDR3 size: 16 residues. CDR3 loop: CASSAGLAGTYNEQFF. CDR3 in DNA: TGTGCCAGCAGTGCAGGACTAGCGGGTACCTACAATGAGCAGTTCTTC.